The present entry profiles one T cell receptor beta chain with its context. Clones were sequenced by immunoSEQ multiplex PCR, and TCRdb holds only the in-frame ones, with some missing. Of 150,000 to 160,000 clones detected, around 80% appear once; the ten largest clones hold about 8.9%. The data originate from a study of blood T cell repertoires in COVID-19. Material for sequencing was peripheral blood. The source of this sequence is a woman between 45 and 60 years old with acute or convalescent COVID-19.

The CDR3 DNA sequence: TGTGCCAGCAGCCCGAAGAGGCTAGCGTTGCACGAGCAGTACTTC. It codes for CASSPKRLALHEQYF. The chain has TRBV7-9 and TRBJ2-7; perhaps TRBD2 as D (6 bases). Deletions cut 5 bases from V and 5 bases from J, with 19 bases between. Per germline, CDR1 SEHNR and CDR2 FQNEAQ (reference sequence). The CDR3 is made up of 15 amino acids.